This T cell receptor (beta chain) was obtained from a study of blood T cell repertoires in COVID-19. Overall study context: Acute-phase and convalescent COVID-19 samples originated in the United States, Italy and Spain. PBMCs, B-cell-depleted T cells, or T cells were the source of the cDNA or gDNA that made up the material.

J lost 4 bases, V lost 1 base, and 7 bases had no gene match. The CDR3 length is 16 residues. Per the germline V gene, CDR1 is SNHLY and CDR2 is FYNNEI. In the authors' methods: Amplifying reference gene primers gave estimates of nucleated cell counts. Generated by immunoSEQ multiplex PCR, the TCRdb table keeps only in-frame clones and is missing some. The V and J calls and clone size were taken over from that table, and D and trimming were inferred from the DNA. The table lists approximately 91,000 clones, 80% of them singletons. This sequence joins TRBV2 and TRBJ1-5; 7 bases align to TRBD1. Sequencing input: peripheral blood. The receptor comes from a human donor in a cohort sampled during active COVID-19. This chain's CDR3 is CASSEVGTGENQPQHF. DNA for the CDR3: TGTGCCAGCAGTGAAGTCGGCACAGGGGAGAATCAGCCCCAGCATTTT.